The sequence of this T cell receptor (beta chain) was determined in a study of response to subunit inactivated influenza vaccine. This clonotype has at least ten counts. Antigen specificity is unknown. The study, taken as a whole, reports: Authors suggested seasonal influenza vaccinations each recruit few new T cells.

The CDR3 has 15 amino acids. V lost 2 bases to trimming and J lost 0 bases; unmatched junction nucleotides: 3. TCRdb passed the RT-PCR reads through MiXCR, listing each CDR3 protein once. The sample gives 800,000 to 1,000,000 distinct CDR3 sequences, about 20% of which show up once; roughly 10% is in the top ten. The starting material was PBMCs from blood, obtained 4 to 6 days after vaccination. The receptor comes from a man between 50 and 59 years old who received an inactivated influenza vaccine. This chain links TRBV12-3 or TRBV12-4 with TRBJ2-5; 7 bases are a match to TRBD2. The CDR3 DNA reads as TGTGCCAGCAGTTTATGGCTAGCGGACCAAGAGACCCAGTACTTC. Protein: CASSLWLADQETQYF.